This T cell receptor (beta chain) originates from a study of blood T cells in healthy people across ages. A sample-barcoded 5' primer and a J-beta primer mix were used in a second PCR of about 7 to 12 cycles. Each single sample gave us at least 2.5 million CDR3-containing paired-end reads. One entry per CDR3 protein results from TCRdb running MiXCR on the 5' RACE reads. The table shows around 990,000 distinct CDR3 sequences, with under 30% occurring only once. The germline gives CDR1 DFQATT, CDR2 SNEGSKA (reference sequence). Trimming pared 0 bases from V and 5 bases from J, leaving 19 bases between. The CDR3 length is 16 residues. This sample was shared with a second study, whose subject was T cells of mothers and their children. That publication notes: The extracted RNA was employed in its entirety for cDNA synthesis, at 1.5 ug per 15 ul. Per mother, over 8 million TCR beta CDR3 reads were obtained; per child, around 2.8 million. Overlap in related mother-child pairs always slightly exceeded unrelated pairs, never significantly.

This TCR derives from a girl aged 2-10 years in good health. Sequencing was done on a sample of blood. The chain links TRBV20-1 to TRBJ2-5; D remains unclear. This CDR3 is CSARDFGPRAKETQYF. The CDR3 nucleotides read TGCAGTGCTAGAGATTTCGGACCCCGGGCGAAGGAGACCCAGTACTTC.